This T cell receptor beta chain was sequenced for a study of beta chain features in type 1 diabetes. Turning to this clone: Its antigen is unidentified.

Germline CDR1 and CDR2: MNHEY and SMNVEV (reference sequence). The CDR3 is 15 residues long. V was shortened by 9 bases and J by 7 bases, with 24 bases between the two germline ends. All of the isolated RNA was reverse transcribed, so expressed TCRB transcripts were sequenced. Some clones are missing from TCRdb's copy, which holds only in-frame ones; the method was immunoSEQ multiplex PCR. The table lists roughly 280,000 clones, around 25% of them singletons. Study results and limitations: The study found moderately but significantly shorter TCRB CDR3s in all four CD4+ subsets of Type 1 diabetes patients.

The rearrangement links TRBV27 to TRBJ1-1, with a possible D match to TRBD1 (6 bases). Sequencing input: naive CD4+ T cells from blood. The receptor's source is a woman between 25 and 40 years old with type 1 diabetes. As DNA, the CDR3 is TGTGCCAGTGAAGAATGGGGGACACCTTACCTTGAAGCTTTCTTT. Translating it yields CASEEWGTPYLEAFF.